The 27 T cell receptor beta chains below come from one sample, sequenced in a study of tissue T cells after allogeneic stem cell transplantation. Sequencing was performed with immunoSEQ multiplex PCR; in TCRdb, only in-frame clones are kept and a portion is missing. The data show some 1,600 clones, with around four fifths seen just once and 6.5% to 8% held by the top ten. Sequencing used liver tissue, obtained at autopsy. The receptors come from a male patient at least 60 years old with steroid-refractory graft-versus-host disease after an allogeneic stem cell transplant. Among the T cells, some may be from the graft donor.

The chain links TRBV5-6 to TRBJ2-7; 7 bases map to TRBD1. The trim removed 4 bases at V and 6 bases at J, leaving 4 bases unmatched. The CDR3 extends over 12 amino acids. Germline V gene lookup returns CDR1 SGHDT and CDR2 YYEEEE. CDR3 DNA: TGTGCCAGCAGCATCCACAGGGGCGAGCAGTACTTC. It codes for CASSIHRGEQYF.

This chain's CDR3 is CASVENTGELFF. The CDR3, as DNA: TGTGCCAGCGTAGAGAACACCGGGGAGCTGTTTTTT. The chain couples TRBV2 to TRBJ2-2; D unclear. V dropped 8 bases and J dropped 1 base, with 5 bases sitting between them. CDR3 length: 12 residues. In germline, CDR1 is SNHLY, CDR2 FYNNEI.

This chain uses TRBV5-1 with TRBJ2-1, with 9 bases lining up with TRBD2. Trimming removed 5 bases from V and 5 bases from J; junction bases left unmatched: 17. CDR3 length equals 18 residues. Per the germline V gene, CDR1 is SGHRS and CDR2 is YFSETQ. CDR3 region: CASRSRGGLDVINNEQFF. In DNA form, the CDR3 reads TGCGCCAGCAGGTCGCGGGGGGGCTTAGATGTTATAAACAATGAGCAGTTCTTC.

The chain is built from TRBV11-2 and TRBJ1-1; possible D gene TRBD1, 6 bases. Germline CDR1 and CDR2: SGHAT and FQNNGV. The length of the CDR3 is 15 residues. V was shortened by 0 bases and J by 2 bases, with 10 bases between the two germline ends. The CDR3 sequence is CASSLDWGANTEAFF. The CDR3, as DNA: TGTGCCAGCAGCTTAGACTGGGGGGCAAACACTGAAGCTTTCTTT.

The chain joins TRBV2 to TRBJ2-7, with D perhaps TRBD2 (6 bases). Germline CDR1 and CDR2: SNHLY and FYNNEI. The CDR3 runs 18 residues. Trimming took off 1 base at V and 4 bases at J, with 23 bases between the two ends. The CDR3 spells CASSEGMWSPRRGYEQYF. CDR3 sequence (DNA): TGTGCCAGCAGTGAAGGGATGTGGTCCCCTAGGCGGGGTTACGAGCAGTACTTC.

The chain couples TRBV25-1 to TRBJ1-4; D unclear. There are 15 residues in the CDR3. The V gene lost 0 bases and the J gene lost 6 bases, with 11 bases spanning the gap. Germline V CDR1 and CDR2: MGHDK, SYGVNS. The CDR3 loop reads CASSEYEGWDEKLFF. The DNA for the CDR3 is TGTGCCAGCAGTGAATATGAGGGTTGGGATGAAAAACTGTTTTTT.

This chain uses TRBV24-1 with TRBJ2-7; D remains unclear. Trimming cost V 5 bases and J 4 bases, with 5 bases left between them. The germline gives CDR1 KGHDR, CDR2 SFDVKD. This CDR3 contains 11 residues. This CDR3 is CATSANYEQYF. CDR3 sequence (DNA): TGTGCCACCAGTGCAAATTACGAGCAGTACTTC.

This chain uses TRBV5-4 with TRBJ2-5, with D perhaps given as TRBD1 or TRBD2 (5 bases each). The CDR3 totals 14 residues. Trimming removed 0 bases from V and 2 bases from J, with 8 bases in between. Looked up from germline, CDR1 is SGHNT and CDR2 is YYREEE (reference sequence). The CDR3 DNA reads TGTGCCAGCAGCTTGGCCGGGACGCAAGAGACCCAGTACTTC. Its translation: CASSLAGTQETQYF.

This sequence joins TRBV13 and TRBJ2-5; D is ambiguous. The germline V gene encodes CDR1 PRHDT and CDR2 FYEKMQ (reference sequence). V lost 3 bases to trimming and J lost 6 bases, with 5 bases between them. There are 11 residues in the CDR3. The CDR3 sequence: CASSFGQTQYF. As DNA, the CDR3 is TGTGCCAGCAGCTTCGGTCAGACCCAGTACTTC.

The chain has TRBV7-8 and TRBJ2-3; 11 bases are shared with TRBD2. The V segment lost 2 bases and the J segment 6 bases; nucleotides outside the gene matches: 16. Germline CDR1 is SGHVS and CDR2 is FQNEAQ. The CDR3 spans 19 residues. The CDR3 nucleotides read TGTGCCAGCAGCTTATTGGGAACTAGCGGGGGACTCGGAACGGATACGCAGTATTTT. Its translation is CASSLLGTSGGLGTDTQYF.

The chain uses TRBV5-4 and TRBJ1-2, with 7 nucleotides matching TRBD1. The CDR3 is made up of 13 amino acids. The junction had 5 bases not matched to a gene; V was cut back by 2 bases and J by 7 bases. Germline CDR1 SGHNT, CDR2 YYREEE (reference sequence). The CDR3 loop is CASSFGQESGYTF. The CDR3 nucleotides read TGTGCCAGCAGCTTCGGACAGGAGTCTGGCTACACCTTC.

The chain combines TRBV5-5 with TRBJ1-6, with 10 bases matching TRBD1. J was trimmed by 10 bases and V by 4 bases; bases with no gene match: 8. Germline lookup yields CDR1 SGHKS and CDR2 YYEKEE (reference sequence). This CDR3 is built from 15 residues. The CDR3 sequence: CASSGRDRGGSPLHF. CDR3 DNA: TGTGCCAGCAGCGGCCGGGACAGGGGAGGGTCACCCCTCCACTTT.

This chain uses TRBV11-2 with TRBJ1-1; 12 bases align to TRBD1. Trimming removed 4 bases from V and 10 bases from J; junction bases left unmatched: 10. The CDR3 sequence is 15 residues long. Germline CDR1 is SGHAT and CDR2 is FQNNGV. The CDR3 DNA reads as TGTGCCAGCAGCTCCCCCCGGGACAGGGGGCTGGTAGCTTTCTTT. The encoded protein is CASSSPRDRGLVAFF.

This clone was counted a single time. V gene TRBV2 combines with J gene TRBJ1-2, with no clear D. The CDR3 is made up of 18 amino acids. The V gene lost 3 bases and the J gene lost 0 bases, with 20 bases spanning the gap. The germline CDR1 and CDR2 sequences are SNHLY and FYNNEI. This chain's CDR3 is CASSDRFGQAKANYGYTF. The DNA of the CDR3 is TGTGCCAGCAGTGATCGGTTTGGGCAGGCGAAAGCTAACTATGGCTACACCTTC.

The chain has TRBV5-1 and TRBJ1-6; 12 bases agree with TRBD1. The ends lost 5 bases at V and 0 bases at J; junction bases unmatched: 6. Germline V gives CDR1 SGHRS, CDR2 YFSETQ. There are 18 residues in the CDR3. CDR3 DNA sequence: TGCGCCAGCAGGGGAGGGACAGGGGGCGCCTCCTATAATTCACCCCTCCACTTT. It encodes CASRGGTGGASYNSPLHF.

This clone was detected only a few times. The chain links TRBV28 to TRBJ1-4; maybe TRBD1 (5 bases). V lost 5 bases, J lost 0 bases, and 7 bases lay in between. The CDR3 totals 14 residues. The germline CDR1 and CDR2 sequences are MDHEN and SYDVKM. The CDR3 DNA follows: TGTGCCAGCAGTCAGGGTTCAACTAATGAAAAACTGTTTTTT. Protein sequence: CASSQGSTNEKLFF.

The J gene is TRBJ2-5, the V gene TRBV30, with 12 bases matching TRBD1. Germline V gene lookup returns CDR1 GTSNPN and CDR2 SVGIG (reference sequence). V shed 3 bases and J 5 bases; nucleotides not matched to a gene: 7. The CDR3 is 15 amino acids. The CDR3 loop reads CAWSGDRGLGETQYF. Written as DNA, the CDR3 is TGTGCCTGGAGCGGGGACAGGGGGCTCGGGGAGACCCAGTACTTC.

This chain connects TRBV7-9 to TRBJ2-7, with D unresolved. The CDR3 sequence is 12 residues long. The germline V gene has CDR1 SEHNR and CDR2 FQNEAQ (reference sequence). The ends were cut back, 5 bases at V and 3 bases at J, with 8 bases in the middle. The CDR3 spells CASSPPSYEQYF. The CDR3 DNA reads TGTGCCAGCAGCCCCCCGAGCTACGAGCAGTACTTC.

The genes are TRBV30 and TRBJ2-5; D is unresolved. Trimming shortened V by 2 bases and J by 3 bases, and 19 bases separated the two germline ends. The CDR3 runs 16 residues. Germline CDR1 reads GTSNPN; CDR2 reads SVGIG (reference sequence). The CDR3 reads CAWSPLSPILKETQYF. In DNA, the CDR3 is TGTGCCTGGAGTCCCCTCTCCCCAATTCTGAAAGAGACCCAGTACTTC.

This clone was counted once. The chain recombines TRBV6-6 with TRBJ2-3; the D is unclear. V lost 7 bases and J 3 bases, leaving 20 bases between the germline ends. CDR3 length: 16 amino acids. Germline V gene lookup returns CDR1 MNHNY and CDR2 SVGAGI (reference sequence). CDR3 DNA sequence: TGTGCCAGCACTCGATGGGCTCAGGCTCCTACAGATACGCAGTATTTT. Translated, it gives CASTRWAQAPTDTQYF.

The gene calls are TRBV30 and TRBJ1-6; maybe TRBD1 (5 bases). The CDR3 loop spans 15 amino acids. V was pared by 1 base and J by 4 bases, with 11 bases between. Germline-derived CDR1 and CDR2 are GTSNPN and SVGIG (reference sequence). CDR3 nucleotides: TGTGCCTGGAGTGGTCGGACAAGATATAATTCACCCCTCCACTTT. It is translated as CAWSGRTRYNSPLHF.

This chain uses TRBV19 with TRBJ2-5; the D is unclear. The CDR3 length is 13 residues. The germline gives CDR1 LNHDA, CDR2 SQIVND (reference sequence). V was clipped by 3 bases and J by 0 bases, with 5 bases between them. CDR3: CASSISHQETQYF. The CDR3 region has the DNA TGTGCCAGTAGTATCTCGCACCAAGAGACCCAGTACTTC.

The chain is built from TRBV11-2 and TRBJ2-5, with D hard to call. The CDR3 extends over 12 amino acids. Germline V gives CDR1 SGHAT, CDR2 FQNNGV. V was cut by 5 bases and J by 13 bases, with 17 bases left in between. CDR3 sequence: CASSGAGRSGYF. CDR3 coding DNA: TGTGCCAGCAGCGGAGCCGGACGGTCGGGGTACTTC.

The V and J genes are TRBV5-1 and TRBJ2-7; D perhaps matches TRBD1 (6 bases). Germline loops: CDR1 SGHRS, CDR2 YFSETQ. V was pared by 6 bases and J by 2 bases, with 15 bases between. This CDR3 comprises 14 residues. The CDR3 DNA reads as TGCGCCAGCACCCGGGAAGGACAGACCTACGAGCAGTACTTC. Protein product: CASTREGQTYEQYF.

The chain uses TRBV18 and TRBJ2-2; D gene ambiguous. The CDR3 length is 15 residues. The germline CDR1 and CDR2 sequences are KGHSH and LQKENI. Trimming removed 3 bases at V and 0 bases at J, with 8 bases between. CDR3 loop: CASSPRTANTGELFF. CDR3 bases: TGTGCCAGCTCACCTAGGACCGCGAACACCGGGGAGCTGTTTTTT.

This chain joins TRBV9 and TRBJ2-1; 8 bases agree with TRBD1. V was pared by 0 bases and J by 9 bases, with 11 bases of the junction left unmatched. The CDR3 covers 16 residues. The V gene's germline CDR1 is SGDLS and CDR2 YYNGEE. The CDR3 reads CASSVVSGTGEGEQFF. CDR3 nucleotides: TGTGCCAGCAGCGTAGTCTCCGGGACAGGCGAGGGTGAGCAGTTCTTC.

The CDR3 DNA follows: TGTGCCAGCAGTCCCGGGGGGGTCCCCTACGAGCAGTACTTC. Amino acid sequence: CASSPGGVPYEQYF. The chain uses TRBV28 and TRBJ2-7, with 8 bases lining up with TRBD2. Germline V gives CDR1 MDHEN, CDR2 SYDVKM. The CDR3 sequence is 14 residues long. Germline trimming cut 5 bases from V and 2 bases from J; bases unmatched to any gene: 5.